In this sample, the clone carrying this T cell receptor beta chain turned up many times. Its antigen is unknown. This sample was taken from a study of shared clonotypes between healthy human individuals. The study, taken as a whole, reports: Blood was the only sampled material, and tissue repertoires likely differ. The sharing of roughly 5% of naive CD4 clonotypes was seen across several donors. Limited genetic and exposure-history diversity came from having few donors.

An approximately 220 ng quantity of DNA, some 30,000 T cell genomes, went into the sorted-subset replicate PCRs. TCRdb's copy holds only in-frame clones and misses some; the assay was immunoSEQ multiplex PCR. The sample yields 740,000 or so clones, 55% to 85% seen once. Germline CDR1 is SQVTM and CDR2 is ANQGSEA. The CDR3 runs to 14 residues. Trimming shortened V by 5 bases and J by 0 bases, and 11 bases separated the two germline ends. The rearrangement links TRBV29-1 to TRBJ1-3, with a tentative D call TRBD1 (5 bases). Sequenced sample: memory CD4+ T cells sorted from blood. Subset in this sample: CD45RA-negative fraction. This sequence was found in a woman aged 25 to 39 in good health. The CDR3 DNA reads as TGCAGCGTTCTTAAGGGGAGCTCTGGAAACACCATATATTTT. Amino acid sequence: CSVLKGSSGNTIYF. The whole variable domain, filled in from reference TRBV29-1 and TRBJ1-3, reads SAVISQKPSRDICQRGTSLTIQCQVDSQVTMMFWYRQQPGQSLTLIATANQGSEATYESGFVIDKFPISRPNLTFSTLTVSNMSPEDSSIYLCSVLKGSSGNTIYFGEGSWLTVV.